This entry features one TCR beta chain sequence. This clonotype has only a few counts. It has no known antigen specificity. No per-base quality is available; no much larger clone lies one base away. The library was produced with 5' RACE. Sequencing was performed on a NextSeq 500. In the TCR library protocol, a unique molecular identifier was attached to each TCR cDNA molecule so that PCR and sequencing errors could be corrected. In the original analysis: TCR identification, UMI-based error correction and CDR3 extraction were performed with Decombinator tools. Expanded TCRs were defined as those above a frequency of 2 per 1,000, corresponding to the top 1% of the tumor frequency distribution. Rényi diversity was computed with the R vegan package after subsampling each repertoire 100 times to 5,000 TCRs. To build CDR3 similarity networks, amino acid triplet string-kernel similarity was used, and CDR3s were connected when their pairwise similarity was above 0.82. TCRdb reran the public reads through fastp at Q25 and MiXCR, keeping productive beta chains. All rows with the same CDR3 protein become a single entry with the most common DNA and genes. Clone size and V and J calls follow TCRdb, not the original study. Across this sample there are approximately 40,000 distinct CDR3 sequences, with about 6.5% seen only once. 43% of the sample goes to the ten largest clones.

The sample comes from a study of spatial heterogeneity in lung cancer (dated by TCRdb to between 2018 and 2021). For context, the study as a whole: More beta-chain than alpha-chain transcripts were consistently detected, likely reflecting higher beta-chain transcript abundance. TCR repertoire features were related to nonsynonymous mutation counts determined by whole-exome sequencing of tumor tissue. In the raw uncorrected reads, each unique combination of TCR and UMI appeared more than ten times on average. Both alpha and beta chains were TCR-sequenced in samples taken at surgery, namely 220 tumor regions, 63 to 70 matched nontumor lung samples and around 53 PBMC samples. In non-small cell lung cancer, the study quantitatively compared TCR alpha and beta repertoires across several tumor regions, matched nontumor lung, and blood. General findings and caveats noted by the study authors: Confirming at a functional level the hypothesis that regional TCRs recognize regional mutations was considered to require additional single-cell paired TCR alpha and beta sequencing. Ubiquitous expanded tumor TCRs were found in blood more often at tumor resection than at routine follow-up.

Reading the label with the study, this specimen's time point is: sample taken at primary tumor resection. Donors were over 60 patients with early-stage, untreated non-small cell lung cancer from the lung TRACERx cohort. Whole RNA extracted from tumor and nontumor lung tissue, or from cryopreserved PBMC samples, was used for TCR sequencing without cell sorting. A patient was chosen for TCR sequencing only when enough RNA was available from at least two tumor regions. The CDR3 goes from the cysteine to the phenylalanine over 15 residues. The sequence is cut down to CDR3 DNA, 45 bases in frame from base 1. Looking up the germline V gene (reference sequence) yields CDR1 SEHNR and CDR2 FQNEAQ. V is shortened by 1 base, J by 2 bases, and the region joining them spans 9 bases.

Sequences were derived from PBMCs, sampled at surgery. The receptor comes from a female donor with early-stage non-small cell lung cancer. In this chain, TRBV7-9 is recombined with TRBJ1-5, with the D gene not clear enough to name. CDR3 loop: CASSLGRAGNQPQHF. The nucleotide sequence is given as TGTGCCAGCAGCTTAGGTAGGGCCGGCAATCAGCCCCAGCATTTT.